These 8 T cell receptor beta chains share one sample of origin, sequenced in a study of T cell responses to AZD1222 COVID-19 vaccine. The data were produced by immunoSEQ multiplex PCR, yet TCRdb's version contains in-frame clones alone and is incomplete. This table has about 150,000 clones, approximately 90% appearing once. Sequencing used peripheral blood, obtained on day 0 of AZD1222 vaccination. The receptor source for this set is an adult in good health.

The V call is TRBV10-1, the J call TRBJ2-2; TRBD1 matches 7 bases. The trim removed 0 bases at V and 2 bases at J, leaving 3 bases unmatched. The CDR3 is 16 amino acids. The germline V gene encodes CDR1 WNHNN and CDR2 SYGVQD (reference sequence). CDR3 sequence: CASSESRGINTGELFF. CDR3 DNA sequence: TGCGCCAGCAGTGAGTCCAGGGGGATCAACACCGGGGAGCTGTTTTTT.

The V gene is TRBV9, the J gene TRBJ2-1, with 7 bases aligning to TRBD2. The germline gives CDR1 SGDLS, CDR2 YYNGEE. V shed 0 bases and J 7 bases; nucleotides not matched to a gene: 7. The CDR3 has 15 amino acids. CDR3 nucleotide sequence: TGTGCCAGCAGCGTAGTGGGGGGAGGGCCGAATGAGCAGTTCTTC. Its translation is CASSVVGGGPNEQFF.

The chain has TRBV6-4 and TRBJ1-2; D may be TRBD1 (5 bases). Germline V gives CDR1 MRHNA, CDR2 SNTAGT. This CDR3 spans 13 amino acids. V dropped 8 bases and J dropped 6 bases, with 16 bases sitting between them. The CDR3 DNA follows: TGTGCCAGCGCTAAATGGCAGGGAGATGGCTACACCTTC. It translates to CASAKWQGDGYTF.

This chain uses TRBV3-1 (or the pseudogene TRBV3-2) with TRBJ1-4; 7 nucleotides agree with TRBD1. V shed 4 bases, J shed 7 bases, and the junction held 3 bases outside the gene matches. Germline loops: CDR1 LGHDT, CDR2 YNNKEL (reference sequence). This CDR3 comprises 13 residues. The CDR3 protein is CASSLTGFEKLFF. The CDR3 DNA reads as TGTGCCAGCAGCCTGACAGGGTTTGAAAAACTGTTTTTT.

V and J are TRBV7-2 and TRBJ1-2; D not resolved. V shed 5 bases and J shed 1 base, with 14 bases lying between them. Germline V lookup: CDR1 SGHTA, CDR2 FQGNSA. The CDR3 runs to 15 residues. The CDR3 DNA is TGTGCCAGCAGCCCCGGTGGTCGAAGTAACTATGGCTACACCTTC. Protein product: CASSPGGRSNYGYTF.

The chain has TRBV6-1 and TRBJ1-5; possibly TRBD1 for D (5 bases). The CDR3 extends over 15 amino acids. Germline V gene data show CDR1 as MNHNS and CDR2 as SASEGT. V was trimmed by 2 bases and J by 3 bases, leaving 11 bases between them. The CDR3 coding sequence is TGTGCCAGCAGTGAAATGGGGGGTTCCAATCAGCCCCAGCATTTT. This encodes CASSEMGGSNQPQHF.

The chain links TRBV21-1 to TRBJ1-1; the D call of TRBD1 is as the table states it, not checked on the DNA. TRBV21-1 is assigned pseudogene status. The CDR3 extends over 13 amino acids. DNA for the CDR3: TGTGCCAGCGCTAAGACAGACAACACTGAAGCTTTCTTT. Translated, it gives CASAKTDNTEAFF.

The chain carries TRBV28 and TRBJ2-2; 7 positions agree with TRBD1. The J segment lost 2 bases and the V segment lost 6 bases, leaving 6 bases of the junction unmatched. Germline V gene lookup returns CDR1 MDHEN and CDR2 SYDVKM. The CDR3 length is 15 residues. The CDR3: CASRSGTANTGELFF. The DNA of the CDR3 is TGTGCCAGCAGATCCGGGACAGCAAACACCGGGGAGCTGTTTTTT.